This T cell receptor beta chain appears in the sequencing data of a study of cytomegalovirus exposure and HLA in healthy donors. The CDR3 sequence is 17 residues long. Germline V gives CDR1 MDHEN, CDR2 SYDVKM. With V trimmed by 6 bases and J by 0 bases, 13 bases remained unmatched. 13 Jbeta primers and 60 Vbeta primers were used for the PCR. Only in-frame clones appear in the TCRdb table, and some are missing; sequencing was by immunoSEQ multiplex PCR. This repertoire includes about 32,000 clones. J is TRBJ1-1 and V is TRBV28, with 7 bases lining up with TRBD1. The origin of this receptor is a female donor in good health and CMV-seronegative. Sequenced material: PBMCs. This CDR3 is CASSSPLSGGMNTEAFF. In DNA, the CDR3 is TGTGCCAGCAGCTCACCACTTTCAGGGGGAATGAACACTGAAGCTTTCTTT.